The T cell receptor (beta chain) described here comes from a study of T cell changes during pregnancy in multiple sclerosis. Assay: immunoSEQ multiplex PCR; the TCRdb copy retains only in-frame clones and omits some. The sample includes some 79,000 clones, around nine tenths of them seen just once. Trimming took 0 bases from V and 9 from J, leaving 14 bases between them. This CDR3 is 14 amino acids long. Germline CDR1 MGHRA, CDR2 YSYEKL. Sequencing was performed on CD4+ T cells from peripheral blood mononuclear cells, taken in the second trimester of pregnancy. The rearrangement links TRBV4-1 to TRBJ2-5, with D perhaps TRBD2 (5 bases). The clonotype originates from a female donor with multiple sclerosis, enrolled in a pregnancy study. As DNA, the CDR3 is TGCGCCAGCAGCCAAGATACCGGTGTCGGGGCCCAGTACTTC. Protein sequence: CASSQDTGVGAQYF.